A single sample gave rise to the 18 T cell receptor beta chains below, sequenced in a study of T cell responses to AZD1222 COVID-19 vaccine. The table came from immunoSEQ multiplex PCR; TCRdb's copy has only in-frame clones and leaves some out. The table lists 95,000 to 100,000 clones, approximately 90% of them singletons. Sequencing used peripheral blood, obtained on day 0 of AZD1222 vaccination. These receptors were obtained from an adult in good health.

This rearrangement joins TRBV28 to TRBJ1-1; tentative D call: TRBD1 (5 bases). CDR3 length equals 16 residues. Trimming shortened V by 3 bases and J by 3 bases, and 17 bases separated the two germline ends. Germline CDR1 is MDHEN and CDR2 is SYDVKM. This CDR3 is CASSFGGEGLDTEAFF. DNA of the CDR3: TGTGCCAGCAGTTTCGGGGGGGAAGGGTTAGACACTGAAGCTTTCTTT.

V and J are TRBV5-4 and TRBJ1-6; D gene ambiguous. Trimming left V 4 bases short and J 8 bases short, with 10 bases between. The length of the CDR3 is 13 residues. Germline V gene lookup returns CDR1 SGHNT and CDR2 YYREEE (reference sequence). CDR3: CASSIGRDSPLHF. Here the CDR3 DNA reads TGTGCCAGCAGCATTGGGCGGGATTCACCCCTCCACTTT.

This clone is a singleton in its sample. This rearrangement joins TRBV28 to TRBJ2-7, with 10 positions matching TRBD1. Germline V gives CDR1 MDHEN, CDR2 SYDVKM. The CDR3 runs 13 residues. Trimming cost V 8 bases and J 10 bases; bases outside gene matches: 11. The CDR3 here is CASCFVRQGAQYF. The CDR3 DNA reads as TGTGCCAGCTGCTTCGTTCGACAGGGGGCACAGTACTTC.

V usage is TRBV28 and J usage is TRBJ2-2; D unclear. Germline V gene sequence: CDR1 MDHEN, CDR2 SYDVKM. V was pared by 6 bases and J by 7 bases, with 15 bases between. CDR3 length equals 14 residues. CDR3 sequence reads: CASSLPMLGGELFF. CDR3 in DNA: TGTGCCAGCAGCCTCCCGATGTTGGGCGGGGAGCTGTTTTTT.

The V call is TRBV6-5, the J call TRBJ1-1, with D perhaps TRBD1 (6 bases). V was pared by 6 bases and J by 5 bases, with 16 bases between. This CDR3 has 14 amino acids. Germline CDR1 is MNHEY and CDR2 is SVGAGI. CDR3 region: CASSPNGQSTEAFF. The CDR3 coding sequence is TGTGCCAGCAGCCCAAATGGACAGTCTACTGAAGCTTTCTTT.

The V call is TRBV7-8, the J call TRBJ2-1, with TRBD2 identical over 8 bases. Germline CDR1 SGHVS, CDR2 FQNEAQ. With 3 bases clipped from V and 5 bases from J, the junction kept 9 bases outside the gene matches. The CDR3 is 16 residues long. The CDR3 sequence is CASSFMGLAGNNEQFF. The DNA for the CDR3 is TGTGCCAGCAGCTTTATGGGGCTAGCGGGTAACAATGAGCAGTTCTTC.

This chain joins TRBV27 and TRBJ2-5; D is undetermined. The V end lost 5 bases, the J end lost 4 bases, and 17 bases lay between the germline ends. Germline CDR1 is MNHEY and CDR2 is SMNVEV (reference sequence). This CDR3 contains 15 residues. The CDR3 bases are TGTGCCAGCAGTCCCCTTGGCCTCCGCCCAGAGACCCAGTACTTC. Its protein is CASSPLGLRPETQYF.

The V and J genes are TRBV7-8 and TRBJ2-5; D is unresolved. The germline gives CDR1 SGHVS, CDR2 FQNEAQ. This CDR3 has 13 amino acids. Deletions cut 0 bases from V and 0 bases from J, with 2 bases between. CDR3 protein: CASSLANQETQYF. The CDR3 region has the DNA TGTGCCAGCAGCTTAGCCAACCAAGAGACCCAGTACTTC.

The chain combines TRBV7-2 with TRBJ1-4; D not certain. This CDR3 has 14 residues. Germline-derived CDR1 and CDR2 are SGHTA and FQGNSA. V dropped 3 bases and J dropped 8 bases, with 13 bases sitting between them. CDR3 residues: CASSLTTGGEKLFF. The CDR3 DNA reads TGTGCCAGCAGCTTGACAACTGGTGGGGAAAAACTGTTTTTT.

The CDR3 DNA sequence: TGTGCCAGCAGTAGATTTCGGGAGACCCAGTACTTC. Protein product: CASSRFRETQYF. The chain uses TRBV28 and TRBJ2-5; D remains ambiguous. The CDR3 has 12 amino acids. CDR1 and CDR2 (germline): MDHEN, SYDVKM. The ends were cut back, 5 bases at V and 5 bases at J, with 9 bases in the middle.

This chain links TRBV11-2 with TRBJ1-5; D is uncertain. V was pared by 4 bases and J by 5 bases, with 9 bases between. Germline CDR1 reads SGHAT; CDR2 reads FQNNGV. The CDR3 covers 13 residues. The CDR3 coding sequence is TGTGCCAGCAGCTACTTCAGCGATCAGCCCCAGCATTTT. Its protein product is CASSYFSDQPQHF.

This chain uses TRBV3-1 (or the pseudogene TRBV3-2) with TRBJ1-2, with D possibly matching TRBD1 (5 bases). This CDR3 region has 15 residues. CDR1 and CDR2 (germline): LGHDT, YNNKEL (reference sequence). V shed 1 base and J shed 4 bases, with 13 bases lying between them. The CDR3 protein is CASSQGLQGRYGYTF. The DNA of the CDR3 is TGTGCCAGCAGCCAAGGACTTCAGGGACGCTATGGCTACACCTTC.

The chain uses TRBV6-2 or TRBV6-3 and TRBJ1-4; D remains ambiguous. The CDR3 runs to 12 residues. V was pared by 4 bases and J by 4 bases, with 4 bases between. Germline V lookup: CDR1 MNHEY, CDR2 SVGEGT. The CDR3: CASSWDNEKLFF. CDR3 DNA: TGTGCCAGCAGTTGGGATAATGAAAAACTGTTTTTT.

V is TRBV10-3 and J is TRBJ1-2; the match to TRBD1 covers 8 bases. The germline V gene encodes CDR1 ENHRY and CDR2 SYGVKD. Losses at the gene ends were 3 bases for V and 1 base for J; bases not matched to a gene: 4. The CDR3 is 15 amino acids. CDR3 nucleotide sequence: TGTGCCATCAGTGACGCAGGGGGCCTTAACTATGGCTACACCTTC. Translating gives CAISDAGGLNYGYTF.

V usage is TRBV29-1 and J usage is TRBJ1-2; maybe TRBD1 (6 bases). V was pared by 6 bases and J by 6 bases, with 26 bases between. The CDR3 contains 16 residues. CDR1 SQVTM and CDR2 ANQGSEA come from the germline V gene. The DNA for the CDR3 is TGCAGCGTCGCTCCGGGTTGGGGTATGTCAGGGGATGGCTACACCTTC. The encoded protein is CSVAPGWGMSGDGYTF.

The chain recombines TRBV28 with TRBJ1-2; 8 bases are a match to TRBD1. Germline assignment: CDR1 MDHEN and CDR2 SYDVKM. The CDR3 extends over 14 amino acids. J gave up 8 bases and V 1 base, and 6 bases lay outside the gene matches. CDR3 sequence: CASSLYQGAHGYTF. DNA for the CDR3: TGTGCCAGCAGTTTATACCAGGGGGCCCACGGCTACACCTTC.

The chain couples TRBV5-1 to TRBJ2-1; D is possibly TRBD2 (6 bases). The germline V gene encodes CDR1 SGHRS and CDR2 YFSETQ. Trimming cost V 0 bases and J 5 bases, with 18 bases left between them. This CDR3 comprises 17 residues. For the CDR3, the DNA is TGCGCCAGCAGCTTGGAACCCCCGACTAGTTACCACAATGAGCAGTTCTTC. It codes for CASSLEPPTSYHNEQFF.

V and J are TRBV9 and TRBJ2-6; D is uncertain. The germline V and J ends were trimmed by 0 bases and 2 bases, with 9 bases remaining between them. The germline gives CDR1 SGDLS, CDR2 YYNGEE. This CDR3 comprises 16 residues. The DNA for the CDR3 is TGTGCCAGCAGCGTAGCTGGGCAGGCTGGGGCCAACGTCCTGACTTTC. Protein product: CASSVAGQAGANVLTF.